A single sample gave rise to the 31 T cell receptor beta chains below, sequenced in a study of shared clonotypes between healthy human individuals. Selected positively for CCR7 and CD45RO-negative, naive CD8 cells excluded terminally differentiated effector memory CD45RA+ cells. Some clones are missing from TCRdb's copy, which holds only in-frame ones; the method was immunoSEQ multiplex PCR. In the table there are roughly 2 million clones, approximately 94% of which are singletons. Sequencing input: naive CD8+ T cells sorted from blood. These receptors were collected from a man aged 18 to 30 in good health.

The sample holds one count of this clone. The rearrangement uses TRBV9 and TRBJ2-7; 8 nucleotides agree with TRBD2. CDR1 is SGDLS and CDR2 is YYNGEE in the germline V gene. This CDR3 region has 14 residues. With V trimmed by 4 bases and J by 4 bases, 7 bases remained unmatched. CDR3 sequence (DNA): TGTGCCAGCAGCCTCCGGGAGGGTTTTTACGAGCAGTACTTC. It translates to CASSLREGFYEQYF.

The gene calls are TRBV15 and TRBJ2-7; D unresolved. The V gene's germline CDR1 is LNHNV and CDR2 YYDKDF (reference sequence). The CDR3 extends over 16 amino acids. The V and J ends lost 0 bases and 0 bases respectively, with 12 bases between them. This chain's CDR3 is CATSREWGRSSYEQYF. For the CDR3, the DNA is TGTGCCACCAGCAGAGAATGGGGAAGAAGCTCCTACGAGCAGTACTTC.

As regards this clone: The sample carries other DNA sequences with the same CDR3. The chain employs TRBV5-6 and TRBJ1-1; no reliable D call. Trimming cost V 4 bases and J 1 base, with 8 bases left between them. Germline V gene sequence: CDR1 SGHDT, CDR2 YYEEEE. The CDR3 is made up of 13 amino acids. The DNA for the CDR3 is TGTGCCAGCAGCCCGGACGGGAACACTGAAGCTTTCTTT. It codes for CASSPDGNTEAFF.

V is TRBV28 and J is TRBJ1-5; D gene ambiguous. The CDR3 consists of 16 residues. Germline-derived CDR1 and CDR2 are MDHEN and SYDVKM. Trimming pared 4 bases from V and 3 bases from J, leaving 16 bases between. The CDR3 is CASSYDLGGFNQPQHF. CDR3 nucleotides: TGTGCCAGCAGTTACGACCTTGGCGGCTTCAATCAGCCCCAGCATTTT.

The chain employs TRBV27 and TRBJ2-7; D tentatively reads TRBD1 or TRBD2 (5 bases each). Germline V lookup: CDR1 MNHEY, CDR2 SMNVEV (reference sequence). The CDR3 runs 19 residues. V was clipped by 4 bases and J by 6 bases, with 31 bases between them. The CDR3 here is CASSSASRQGVPFGGEQYF. CDR3 bases: TGTGCCAGCAGTTCTGCTTCACGGCAGGGAGTTCCTTTTGGCGGCGAGCAGTACTTC.

The rearrangement joins TRBV27 to TRBJ1-4; TRBD1 matches 9 bases. CDR3 size: 16 residues. CDR1 and CDR2 (germline): MNHEY, SMNVEV (reference sequence). Unmatched junction bases numbered 11, after V lost 6 bases and J lost 6 bases. The CDR3 DNA sequence: TGTGCCAGCAGCCGCAACAGGGGGCGATTTGATGAAAAACTGTTTTTT. Translation: CASSRNRGRFDEKLFF.

The chain employs TRBV7-9 and TRBJ2-3; D may be TRBD2 (6 bases). This CDR3 region has 14 residues. Germline CDR1 and CDR2: SEHNR and FQNEAQ (reference sequence). Trimming removed 4 bases at V and 0 bases at J, with 8 bases between. CDR3 region: CASSWGESTDTQYF. The CDR3, as DNA: TGTGCCAGCAGCTGGGGGGAGAGCACAGATACGCAGTATTTT.

The gene calls are TRBV2 and TRBJ2-1; D is unclear. The CDR3 consists of 13 residues. The germline CDR1 and CDR2 sequences are SNHLY and FYNNEI. V was clipped by 7 bases and J by 2 bases, with 9 bases between them. CDR3 in DNA: TGTGCCAGCACCGCGCGGACCTACAATGAGCAGTTCTTC. Protein: CASTARTYNEQFF.

The rearrangement links TRBV13 to TRBJ2-7, with D unclear. Germline CDR1 and CDR2: PRHDT and FYEKMQ (reference sequence). The CDR3 is 13 amino acids. The V and J ends lost 2 bases and 6 bases respectively, with 11 bases between them. This chain's CDR3 is CASSLPLSGEQYF. DNA for the CDR3: TGTGCCAGCAGCTTACCCCTCTCCGGCGAGCAGTACTTC.

The CDR3 reads CASSQGLEGYNEQFF. The CDR3 DNA follows: TGTGCCAGCAGTCAGGGACTAGAGGGTTACAATGAGCAGTTCTTC. This chain connects TRBV2 to TRBJ2-1; TRBD2 matches at 8 bases. From germline, CDR1 is SNHLY and CDR2 FYNNEI. Trimming cost V 5 bases and J 4 bases; bases outside gene matches: 7. The CDR3 sequence is 15 residues long.

This clone was detected once. The chain combines TRBV10-3 with TRBJ2-1, with 9 bases identical to TRBD2. The germline V gene encodes CDR1 ENHRY and CDR2 SYGVKD. The CDR3 spans 16 residues. V gave up 2 bases and J gave up 7 bases; unmatched junction bases: 9. The CDR3 coding sequence is TGTGCCATCAGTGAGGGGCAAGAGCGGGGGGTGAATGAGCAGTTCTTC. Translation: CAISEGQERGVNEQFF.

V is TRBV7-8 and J is TRBJ1-2, with D possibly TRBD1 on 6 matching bases. This CDR3 spans 14 amino acids. The germline CDR1 and CDR2 sequences are SGHVS and FQNEAQ. V was clipped by 0 bases and J by 5 bases, with 10 bases between them. CDR3 sequence (DNA): TGTGCCAGCAGCTTAGCGGGGGGCGCGTATGGCTACACCTTC. Residues: CASSLAGGAYGYTF.

This clone was seen just once. The chain couples TRBV6-1 to TRBJ2-7; TRBD1 agrees at 9 bases. V was clipped by 10 bases and J by 1 base; unmatched bases: 11. This CDR3 is built from 15 residues. The germline V gene has CDR1 MNHNS and CDR2 SASEGT. CDR3 coding DNA: TGTGCCACCTACCTCCCGGGACAGGGTTCCTACGAGCAGTACTTC. This encodes CATYLPGQGSYEQYF.

In DNA, the CDR3 is TGTGCCAGCAGTTTATCACCCCCCGGGACGGGATATGGCTACACCTTC. Encoded protein: CASSLSPPGTGYGYTF. The chain couples TRBV27 to TRBJ1-2; tentative D call: TRBD1 (5 bases). Germline loops: CDR1 MNHEY, CDR2 SMNVEV (reference sequence). CDR3 length equals 16 residues. V dropped 0 bases and J dropped 5 bases, with 16 bases sitting between them.

The CDR3 spells CASSLSEATNEKLFF. In DNA, the CDR3 is TGTGCCAGCAGCTTATCGGAGGCAACTAATGAAAAACTGTTTTTT. This chain joins TRBV7-9 and TRBJ1-4; no definite D call. This CDR3 has 15 amino acids. The V and J ends lost 2 bases and 0 bases respectively, with 7 bases between them. Germline CDR1 is SEHNR and CDR2 is FQNEAQ (reference sequence). The whole variable domain, filled in from reference TRBV7-9 and TRBJ1-4, reads DTGVSQNPRHKITKRGQNVTFRCDPISEHNRLYWYRQTLGQGPEFLTYFQNEAQLEKSRLLSDRFSAERPKGSFSTLEIQRTEQGDSAMYLCASSLSEATNEKLFFGSGTQLSVL.

The rearrangement joins TRBV13 to TRBJ2-2, with a weak D call TRBD2 (5 bases). Trimming shortened V by 4 bases and J by 4 bases, and 19 bases separated the two germline ends. This CDR3 comprises 17 residues. Looked up from germline, CDR1 is PRHDT and CDR2 is FYEKMQ (reference sequence). The CDR3 nucleotides are TGTGCCAGCAGCTCTGACCCGGGGTATCAGTTCACCGGGGAGCTGTTTTTT. Translating it yields CASSSDPGYQFTGELFF.

The V gene is TRBV6-5, the J gene TRBJ2-7; no firm D call. The CDR3 sequence is 14 residues long. The germline V gene encodes CDR1 MNHEY and CDR2 SVGAGI. Trimming left V 4 bases short and J 3 bases short, with 13 bases between. In nucleotides, the CDR3 is TGTGCCAGCAGTTCCTCAGATCGCCTCTACGAGCAGTACTTC. It translates to CASSSSDRLYEQYF.

The rearrangement links TRBV5-4 to TRBJ2-1; TRBD2 matches at 7 bases. Germline V gene sequence: CDR1 SGHNT, CDR2 YYREEE (reference sequence). Germline trimming cut 1 base from V and 4 bases from J; bases unmatched to any gene: 5. The CDR3 is 15 amino acids. In DNA form, the CDR3 reads TGTGCCAGCAGCTTGTTGGGGGGGTTGTACAATGAGCAGTTCTTC. This gives the protein CASSLLGGLYNEQFF.

This clone was detected a few times. This sequence joins TRBV5-1 and TRBJ2-5, with 9 bases lining up with TRBD1. In germline, CDR1 is SGHRS, CDR2 YFSETQ. The V and J ends lost 4 bases and 4 bases, in that order; junction bases with no gene match: 8. The CDR3 sequence is 15 residues long. In nucleotides, the CDR3 is TGCGCCAGCAGCCCACAGGGGGCCTTTATAGAGACCCAGTACTTC. Translation: CASSPQGAFIETQYF.

This rearrangement joins TRBV10-3 to TRBJ1-1, with TRBD1 identical over 7 bases. The CDR3 has 15 amino acids. With V trimmed by 7 bases and J by 1 base, 9 bases remained unmatched. Germline V gene lookup returns CDR1 ENHRY and CDR2 SYGVKD. The CDR3 DNA follows: TGTGCCATCACAGGCGAAAGACAGGGGAACACTGAAGCTTTCTTT. Translation gives CAITGERQGNTEAFF.

The genes are TRBV9 and TRBJ1-5; possibly TRBD1 for D (5 bases). V shed 3 bases and J shed 7 bases, with 14 bases lying between them. The germline V gene has CDR1 SGDLS and CDR2 YYNGEE. The CDR3 is made up of 14 amino acids. CDR3 coding DNA: TGTGCCAGCAGCGGAGGCGGGGCCGGCCAGCCCCAGCATTTT. Translation: CASSGGGAGQPQHF.

J is TRBJ2-1 and V is TRBV4-1; tentative D call: TRBD2 (6 bases). From germline, CDR1 is MGHRA and CDR2 YSYEKL. The CDR3 is 14 residues long. The V end lost 3 bases, the J end lost 8 bases, and 14 bases lay between the germline ends. CDR3 nucleotide sequence: TGCGCCAGCAGCCAGGAGGGACCTGGGGATGAGCAGTTCTTC. This encodes CASSQEGPGDEQFF.

The CDR3 here is CASPGGVNQETQYF. DNA for the CDR3: TGCGCCAGCCCGGGCGGAGTGAACCAAGAGACCCAGTACTTC. V gene TRBV4-3 combines with J gene TRBJ2-5; D unresolved. There are 14 residues in the CDR3. CDR1 and CDR2 (germline): LGHNA, YSLEER. V lost 8 bases and J 0 bases, leaving 13 bases between the germline ends.

The V gene is TRBV19, the J gene TRBJ2-5, with unresolved D. Germline loops: CDR1 LNHDA, CDR2 SQIVND (reference sequence). The CDR3 contains 13 residues. V was clipped by 0 bases and J by 3 bases, with 5 bases between them. The CDR3 spells CASSIDFEETQYF. The CDR3 bases are TGTGCCAGTAGTATAGATTTCGAAGAGACCCAGTACTTC.

V usage is TRBV7-9 and J usage is TRBJ2-5; possibly TRBD2 for D (6 bases). V shed 5 bases and J shed 4 bases, with 14 bases lying between them. CDR3 length: 14 residues. The germline CDR1 and CDR2 sequences are SEHNR and FQNEAQ (reference sequence). This CDR3 is CASSPWRDPETQYF. The DNA of the CDR3 is TGTGCCAGCAGCCCCTGGCGGGATCCAGAGACCCAGTACTTC.

This chain uses TRBV13 with TRBJ2-3; possible D gene TRBD1, 6 bases. CDR1 and CDR2 from the germline V gene are PRHDT and FYEKMQ (reference sequence). This CDR3 spans 18 amino acids. The V and J ends lost 0 bases and 0 bases respectively, with 16 bases between them. The CDR3 is CASSLGSLNRASTDTQYF. CDR3 DNA sequence: TGTGCCAGCAGCTTAGGCAGCCTGAACAGGGCGAGCACAGATACGCAGTATTTT.

A note on this clone: No conserved phenylalanine or tryptophan ends this CDR3, so it is likely a read error. The DNA is left out, because the CDR3 cannot be placed on it with certainty; the CDR3 is given as TCRdb lists it. This chain joins TRBV15 and TRBJ2-7; the table's D call, TRBD2, was not checked against the DNA. Including both end residues, the CDR3 is 8 amino acids long. The germline V gene encodes CDR1 LNHNV and CDR2 YYDKDF (reference sequence). CDR3: CATSSLCL.

The V and J genes are TRBV27 and TRBJ2-2; TRBD2 matches at 8 bases. The junction had 8 bases not matched to a gene; V was cut back by 5 bases and J by 0 bases. CDR3 size: 17 residues. Germline V lookup: CDR1 MNHEY, CDR2 SMNVEV (reference sequence). CDR3 protein: CASSMVAGPSNTGELFF. CDR3 in DNA: TGTGCCAGCAGTATGGTAGCGGGACCCTCGAACACCGGGGAGCTGTTTTTT.

J is TRBJ1-1 and V is TRBV19; TRBD1 aligns across 8 bases. The CDR3 has 15 amino acids. J lost 1 base, V lost 4 bases, and 5 bases had no gene match. Germline V gives CDR1 LNHDA, CDR2 SQIVND (reference sequence). The CDR3 DNA follows: TGTGCCAGTAGTAGACCCGGGACAGGGAACACTGAAGCTTTCTTT. It specifies CASSRPGTGNTEAFF.

The rearrangement links TRBV6-5 to TRBJ2-7; a weak D match, TRBD2 (6 bases). Germline V gene sequence: CDR1 MNHEY, CDR2 SVGAGI. The CDR3 runs 15 residues. Trimming took off 0 bases at V and 0 bases at J, with 9 bases between the two ends. The CDR3 reads CASSYSEGSSYEQYF. In nucleotides, the CDR3 is TGTGCCAGCAGTTACTCGGAGGGGAGCTCCTACGAGCAGTACTTC.

The chain recombines TRBV4-1 with TRBJ2-7; no clear D gene. V was clipped by 3 bases and J by 0 bases, with 15 bases between them. Germline CDR1 reads MGHRA; CDR2 reads YSYEKL. CDR3 length equals 16 residues. The CDR3 nucleotides read TGCGCCAGCAGCCATCAAGAGAATTTTGACTCCTACGAGCAGTACTTC. Translating it yields CASSHQENFDSYEQYF.